A single sample gave rise to the 4 T cell receptor beta chains below, sequenced in a study of human T cells and chemical hapten exposure. TCRdb redid the calling of the RACE reads with MiXCR, one entry per CDR3 protein. In the table there are roughly 360,000 distinct CDR3 sequences, nearly 5% of which are singletons. As to time point: patch test 1, 2 weeks after DPC sensitization. Treatment given: therapeutic diphenylcyclopropenone sensitization with weekly scalp DPC. The sample here was whole blood, taken in connection with sensitization to the hapten diphenylcyclopropenone (DPC). Receptors originate from a woman aged 45-65 years with alopecia areata. Some clones in this sample may be carry-over from other donors' samples.

This clonotype was observed many times. Here the CDR3 DNA reads TGTGCCAGCAGTGTATCTAGGGTACGAGGCTACACCTTC. Protein product: CASSVSRVRGYTF. The V call is TRBV25-1, the J call TRBJ1-2; unclear D gene. V lost 4 bases, J lost 8 bases, and 14 bases lay in between. This CDR3 has 13 amino acids. Per the germline V gene, CDR1 is MGHDK and CDR2 is SYGVNS.

This clonotype has more than one count but fewer than ten. This chain uses TRBV7-9 with TRBJ2-3, with a weak D call TRBD2 (6 bases). This CDR3 spans 16 amino acids. Germline CDR1 reads SEHNR; CDR2 reads FQNEAQ (reference sequence). Between the trimmed V and J ends, which lost 2 bases and 1 base, there was a span of 13 bases. The CDR3 DNA follows: TGTGCCAGCAGCTTAAACAGCGGAGGGGGCACAGATACGCAGTATTTT. Translation: CASSLNSGGGTDTQYF.

Ten or more counts support this clonotype. This chain links TRBV27 with TRBJ1-4, with TRBD1 identical over 9 bases. In germline, CDR1 is MNHEY, CDR2 SMNVEV (reference sequence). The ends lost 4 bases at V and 7 bases at J; junction bases unmatched: 10. This CDR3 comprises 16 residues. In DNA form, the CDR3 reads TGTGCCAGCAGTTCGATATCCGGGACAGGGACTGAAAAACTGTTTTTT. This encodes CASSSISGTGTEKLFF.

This clonotype was detected ten times or more. The rearrangement joins TRBV6-2 or TRBV6-3 to TRBJ2-7; TRBD2 aligns across 12 bases. The junction had 9 bases not matched to a gene; V was cut back by 5 bases and J by 4 bases. Germline lookup yields CDR1 MNHEY and CDR2 SVGEGT. The CDR3 runs to 16 residues. CDR3 sequence (DNA): TGTGCCAGCAGTCTGACTAGCGGGGGATCGGGGTACGAGCAGTACTTC. This codes for CASSLTSGGSGYEQYF.